This T cell receptor beta chain was profiled in a study of glioma-infiltrating T cells after dendritic cell vaccination. Some clones are missing from TCRdb's copy, which holds only in-frame ones; the method was immunoSEQ multiplex PCR. The sample comprises more than 95,000 clones, around 80% of which are singletons, and 5.4% rests with the top ten. Time point of the sample: after dendritic cell vaccination, including at tumor progression/relapse. V was shortened by 5 bases and J by 4 bases, with 18 bases between the two germline ends. CDR3 length: 16 residues. The V gene's germline CDR1 is SGHTA and CDR2 FQGNSA.

Specimen: blood, collected after dendritic cell vaccination. The TCR comes from a human donor with glioblastoma. The V call is TRBV7-2, the J call TRBJ1-5; no definite D call. This CDR3 reads CASSQFSVPLNQPQHF. CDR3 coding DNA: TGTGCCAGCAGCCAATTTAGCGTTCCTCTTAATCAGCCCCAGCATTTT. Full variable domain (remainder filled in from reference TRBV7-2 and TRBJ1-5): GAGVSQSPSNKVTEKGKDVELRCDPISGHTALYWYRQSLGQGLEFLIYFQGNSAPDKSGLPSDRFSAERTGGSVSTLTIQRTQQEDSAVYLCASSQFSVPLNQPQHFGDGTRLSIL.